This TCR beta chain was identified in a study of blood T cell repertoires in COVID-19. Across the whole study: There were acute and convalescent COVID-19 samples, and they came from the United States, Italy and Spain. T cells, B-cell-depleted T cells, or PBMCs provided the cDNA or gDNA that served as material.

Germline CDR1 DFQATT, CDR2 SNEGSKA (reference sequence). The CDR3 is made up of 16 amino acids. Trimming cost V 3 bases and J 0 bases; bases outside gene matches: 5. In the study's own analysis: Reference gene primers were amplified, and this amplification served to estimate nucleated cell counts. Repertoires were generated with immunoSEQ multiplex PCR, while TCRdb's copy carries only in-frame clones and drops some. That table furnishes V, J and clone size, whereas the DNA furnished D and trimming. The sample has approximately 180,000 clones, about 85% seen once; the top ten hold roughly 9.8%. This clone has only a few counts.

V and J are TRBV20-1 and TRBJ2-3; 11 nucleotides line up with TRBD2. The TCR comes from a woman older than 75 with acute or convalescent COVID-19. The sample comprised peripheral blood. The CDR3 DNA reads as TGCAGTGCTAGTCTGCTAGCGGGGGGAAGCACAGATACGCAGTATTTT. Its protein product is CSASLLAGGSTDTQYF.